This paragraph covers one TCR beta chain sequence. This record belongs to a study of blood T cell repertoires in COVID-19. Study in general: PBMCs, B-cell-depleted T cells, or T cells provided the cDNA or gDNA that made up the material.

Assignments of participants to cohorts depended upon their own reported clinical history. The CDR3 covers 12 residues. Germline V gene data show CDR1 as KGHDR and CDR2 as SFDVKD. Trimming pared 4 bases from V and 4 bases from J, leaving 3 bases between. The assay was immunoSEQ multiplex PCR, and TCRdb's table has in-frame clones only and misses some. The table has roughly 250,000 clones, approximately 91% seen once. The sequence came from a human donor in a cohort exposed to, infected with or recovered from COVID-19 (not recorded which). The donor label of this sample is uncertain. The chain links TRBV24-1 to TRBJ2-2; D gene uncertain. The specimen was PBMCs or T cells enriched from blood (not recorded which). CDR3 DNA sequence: TGTGCCACCAGTGACCGCACCGGGGAGCTGTTTTTT. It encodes CATSDRTGELFF.